Sequencing of this T cell receptor beta chain was carried out in a study of regulatory T cells in long-lasting Graves disease. Time point given: newly diagnosed GD, antithyroid drugs for less than 3 months. Generation of the TCR library employed RNA extracted from PBMCs. V lost 3 bases to trimming and J lost 3 bases; unmatched junction nucleotides: 7. The CDR3 extends over 15 amino acids. The germline V gene encodes CDR1 SGDLS and CDR2 YYNGEE. Researchers made TCR beta libraries by using iRepertoire HTBI primers and running Arm-PCR on CDR3 regions. In the original processing: Segment identification across samples yielded 62 TRBV and more than 11 TRBJ segments. TCRdb passed the multiplex PCR reads through MiXCR, listing each CDR3 protein once. It is TCRdb's table, rather than the study itself, that gives the V and J calls and clone size. This table holds about 530,000 distinct CDR3 sequences, 15% to 20% found once.

The same sample was also used in a study of T cells in Graves' hyperthyroidism and ophthalmopathy. That work adds: Patients were excluded for uncontrolled infection, other autoimmune disease, pregnancy or lactation.

V and J are TRBV9 and TRBJ2-7; 9 nucleotides line up with TRBD1. The receptor's source is a woman aged 35 to 59 with Graves disease. The sequencing here drew on peripheral blood mononuclear cells (PBMCs), taken at new diagnosis, from a patient treated with antithyroid drugs. The CDR3 nucleotides are TGTGCCAGCAGCGCGTCAGGGGGACAGGGCTACGAGCAGTACTTC. Amino acid sequence: CASSASGGQGYEQYF.